This T cell receptor (beta chain) comes out of a study of blood T cells in healthy people across ages. The count of this clonotype is one. The length of the CDR3 is 16 residues. The germline gives CDR1 DFQATT, CDR2 SNEGSKA (reference sequence). V lost 3 bases to trimming and J lost 2 bases; unmatched junction nucleotides: 9. No fewer than 7 million PBMCs went into each sample. Combining a sample-barcoded 5' primer with a J-beta primer mix, a second PCR ran for 7 to 11 cycles. TCRdb analysed the 5' RACE reads with MiXCR anew, one entry per CDR3 protein. The table lists 1,800,000 or so distinct CDR3 sequences, about 39% of them singletons, with about 23% in the top ten.

Sequencing was done on a sample of blood. The receptor was isolated from a human donor in good health. The J gene is TRBJ2-3, the V gene TRBV20-1; 9 bases line up with TRBD1. CDR3 sequence: CSASYHRGRDTDTQYF. The CDR3, as DNA: TGCAGTGCTAGCTATCACAGGGGGCGCGACACAGATACGCAGTATTTT.